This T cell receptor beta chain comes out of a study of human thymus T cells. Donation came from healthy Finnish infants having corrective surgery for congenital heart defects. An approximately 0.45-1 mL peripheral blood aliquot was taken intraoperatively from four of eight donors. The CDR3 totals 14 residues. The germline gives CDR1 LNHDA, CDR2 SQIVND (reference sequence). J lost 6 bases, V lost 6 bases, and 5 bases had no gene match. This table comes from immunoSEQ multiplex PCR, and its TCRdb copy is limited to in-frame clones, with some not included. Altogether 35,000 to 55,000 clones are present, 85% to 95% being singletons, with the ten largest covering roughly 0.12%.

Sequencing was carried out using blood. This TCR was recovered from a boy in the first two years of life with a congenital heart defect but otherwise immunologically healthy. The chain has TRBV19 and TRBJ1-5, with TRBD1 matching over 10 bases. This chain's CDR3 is CASRGQGSGQPQHF. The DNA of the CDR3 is TGTGCCAGTAGGGGACAGGGGAGTGGTCAGCCCCAGCATTTT.